This entry is about one T cell receptor beta chain. Its antigen is undetermined. Generated by immunoSEQ multiplex PCR, the TCRdb table keeps only in-frame clones and is missing some. The sample lists about 400,000 clones, roughly nine tenths occurring once. The treatment here: 15 to 20 received Ad26.COV2.S at low or high dose, single or two shots; about 5 received placebo; per-sample allocation not given. All samples were drawn on day 63, counting from the first vaccine or placebo injection. Germline V CDR1 and CDR2: MNHEY, SMNVEV (reference sequence). This CDR3 spans 17 amino acids. V was pared by 2 bases and J by 2 bases, with 18 bases between. The data are from a study of Ad26.COV2.S vaccination and SARS-CoV-2 variants. Study observations and caveats: TCR breadth and depth analyses may have underestimated total T cell responses.

The chain carries TRBV27 and TRBJ1-2; D is undetermined. This clonotype was sampled from a person between 18 and 65 years old who received the Ad26.COV2.S COVID-19 vaccine or a placebo. Sequencing was performed on peripheral blood, taken in a trial of Ad26.COV2.S vaccine versus placebo. CDR3 amino acids: CASSLGQISPKNYGYTF. The CDR3 DNA sequence: TGTGCCAGCAGTTTAGGGCAGATAAGTCCGAAGAACTATGGCTACACCTTC.